The 14 T cell receptor beta chains below were found in one sample sequenced in a study of shared clonotypes between healthy human individuals (TCRdb year 2020). CD8 naive samples consisted of CD45RO-negative cells that were positively selected for CCR7, yielding a CD45RA+CCR7+ population without TemRA cells. Preparation of the library involved the immunoSEQ multiplex PCR assay. In TCRdb, the immuneACCESS table is reduced to in-frame sequences with V and J assigned. These tables do not hold every clone; where another copy was compared, an unresolved V gene accounts for under half, and the others remain unexplained. The sample table holds about 820,000 clones, of which more than 85% were seen once. About 25% of the sample rests with the top ten. Input material: naive CD8+ T cells sorted from blood. Sample cell subset or site, as interpreted from the label and publication: CD45RA+CCR7+. These receptors all stem from a man younger than 45 in good health.

The V and J genes are TRBV6-1 and TRBJ2-7; 11 nucleotides line up with TRBD2. CDR3 length: 16 residues. Unmatched junction bases numbered 10, after V lost 6 bases and J lost 3 bases. The germline CDR1 and CDR2 sequences are MNHNS and SASEGT. This CDR3 reads CASSETSGSLVYEQYF. CDR3 sequence (DNA): TGTGCCAGCAGCGAAACTAGCGGGAGTTTGGTCTACGAGCAGTACTTC.

This sequence joins TRBV7-3 and TRBJ2-1; 12 nucleotides align to TRBD2. V gave up 5 bases and J gave up 6 bases; unmatched junction bases: 5. Germline V gives CDR1 SGHTA, CDR2 FQGTGA. The CDR3 has 15 residues. The CDR3 nucleotides are TGTGCCAGCAGCGTCGGACTAGCGGGGACCAATGAGCAGTTCTTC. Amino acid sequence: CASSVGLAGTNEQFF.

This clone was found a few times. A read error is possible here, since a much larger clone lies one base away. The same CDR3 is also encoded by other DNA sequences in this sample. The CDR3 nucleotides read TGTGCCAGCAGCTTAGCGGGGCAGCCCCAGCATTTT. Translating it yields CASSLAGQPQHF. The chain couples TRBV7-9 to TRBJ1-5; unclear D gene. Germline V gene lookup returns CDR1 SEHNR and CDR2 FQNEAQ (reference sequence). Between the trimmed V and J ends, which lost 0 bases and 7 bases, there was a span of 4 bases. The CDR3 is 12 residues long.

The rearrangement joins TRBV27 to TRBJ2-2, with unresolved D. The CDR3 length is 15 residues. CDR1 is MNHEY, CDR2 SMNVEV, per germline (reference sequence). The V end was cut by 3 bases, the J end by 1 base, with 9 bases between. CDR3 coding DNA: TGTGCCAGCAGTTTTTCCGAGATGAACACCGGGGAGCTGTTTTTT. Its translation: CASSFSEMNTGELFF.

The rearrangement joins TRBV11-2 to TRBJ2-6, with no clear D. The CDR3 has 14 amino acids. CDR1 is SGHAT and CDR2 is FQNNGV in the germline V gene. Deletions cut 5 bases from V and 4 bases from J, with 9 bases between. The CDR3 DNA is TGTGCCAGCAGCCCCAAATCGGGGGCCAACGTCCTGACTTTC. Translating it yields CASSPKSGANVLTF.

The genes are TRBV7-6 and TRBJ1-5; TRBD1 aligns across 9 bases. V trimming: 2 bases; J trimming: 5 bases; junction bases outside the gene matches: 10. Germline CDR1 is SGHVS and CDR2 is FNYEAQ. The CDR3 loop spans 17 amino acids. Here the CDR3 reads CASSLWHRGDRDQPQHF. The CDR3 DNA reads as TGTGCCAGCAGCTTATGGCATCGAGGGGACAGGGATCAGCCCCAGCATTTT.

The chain has TRBV14 and TRBJ2-7; D is ambiguous. The V and J ends lost 1 base and 0 bases respectively, with 10 bases between them. The length of the CDR3 is 15 residues. Germline values: CDR1 SGHDN, CDR2 FVKESK. CDR3 coding DNA: TGTGCCAGCAGCCAAGCTAAATTAAGCTCCTACGAGCAGTACTTC. It is translated as CASSQAKLSSYEQYF.

The chain has TRBV19 and TRBJ2-1; 7 bases align to TRBD1. Per the germline V gene, CDR1 is LNHDA and CDR2 is SQIVND (reference sequence). CDR3 length equals 14 residues. CDR3: CTANPGDSHNEQFF. The CDR3 DNA is TGTACGGCAAACCCAGGGGACAGCCACAATGAGCAGTTCTTC.

A note on this clone: The sample holds other DNA sequences that translate to the same CDR3. CDR3 loop: CASSLGLGNQPQHF. The CDR3 nucleotides are TGTGCCAGCAGCTTAGGTCTGGGCAATCAGCCCCAGCATTTT. The chain recombines TRBV7-9 with TRBJ1-5; D ambiguous. Trimming took off 1 base at V and 2 bases at J, with 6 bases between the two ends. Germline V lookup: CDR1 SEHNR, CDR2 FQNEAQ (reference sequence). CDR3 length: 14 amino acids.

The chain combines TRBV6-5 with TRBJ1-2; no clear D gene. CDR1 and CDR2 (germline): MNHEY, SVGAGI. The CDR3 covers 15 residues. Trimming removed 0 bases from V and 8 bases from J, with 16 bases in between. The CDR3 is CASSYSMMGFGGYTF. DNA of the CDR3: TGTGCCAGCAGTTACTCGATGATGGGGTTTGGCGGCTACACCTTC.

This clone was detected only once. The chain employs TRBV10-1 and TRBJ2-7; 10 bases are shared with TRBD2. Germline V CDR1 and CDR2: WNHNN, SYGVQD (reference sequence). The length of the CDR3 is 14 residues. With 8 bases clipped from V and 1 base from J, the junction kept 5 bases outside the gene matches. The DNA for the CDR3 is TGCGCCAGCTCTAGCGGGAGCAGATCCTACGAGCAGTACTTC. It specifies CASSSGSRSYEQYF.

The gene calls are TRBV29-1 and TRBJ1-2; unclear D gene. CDR3 length equals 12 residues. V lost 3 bases and J lost 6, with 11 bases in between. In germline, CDR1 is SQVTM, CDR2 ANQGSEA. The CDR3 loop reads CSVDGFRHGYTF. The CDR3, as DNA: TGCAGCGTTGATGGGTTTCGCCATGGCTACACCTTC. Drawing the rest from reference TRBV29-1 and TRBJ1-2, the complete variable domain is SAVISQKPSRDICQRGTSLTIQCQVDSQVTMMFWYRQQPGQSLTLIATANQGSEATYESGFVIDKFPISRPNLTFSTLTVSNMSPEDSSIYLCSVDGFRHGYTFGSGTRLTVV.

The chain recombines TRBV4-3 with TRBJ2-1, with TRBD2 matching over 8 bases. The germline gives CDR1 LGHNA, CDR2 YSLEER. This CDR3 is built from 14 residues. V lost 6 bases to trimming and J lost 0 bases; unmatched junction nucleotides: 1. CDR3 nucleotide sequence: TGCGCCAGCAGGCGGGAGGCCTCCTACAATGAGCAGTTCTTC. It translates to CASRREASYNEQFF.

With respect to this clone: The same CDR3 arises from other DNA sequences in this sample as well. The V call is TRBV6-5, the J call TRBJ1-5; D ambiguous. V was trimmed by 2 bases and J by 4 bases, leaving 6 bases between them. The CDR3 length is 13 residues. Per the germline V gene, CDR1 is MNHEY and CDR2 is SVGAGI. Here the CDR3 DNA reads TGTGCCAGCAGTTACAACAGAAATCAGCCCCAGCATTTT. Its translation is CASSYNRNQPQHF.